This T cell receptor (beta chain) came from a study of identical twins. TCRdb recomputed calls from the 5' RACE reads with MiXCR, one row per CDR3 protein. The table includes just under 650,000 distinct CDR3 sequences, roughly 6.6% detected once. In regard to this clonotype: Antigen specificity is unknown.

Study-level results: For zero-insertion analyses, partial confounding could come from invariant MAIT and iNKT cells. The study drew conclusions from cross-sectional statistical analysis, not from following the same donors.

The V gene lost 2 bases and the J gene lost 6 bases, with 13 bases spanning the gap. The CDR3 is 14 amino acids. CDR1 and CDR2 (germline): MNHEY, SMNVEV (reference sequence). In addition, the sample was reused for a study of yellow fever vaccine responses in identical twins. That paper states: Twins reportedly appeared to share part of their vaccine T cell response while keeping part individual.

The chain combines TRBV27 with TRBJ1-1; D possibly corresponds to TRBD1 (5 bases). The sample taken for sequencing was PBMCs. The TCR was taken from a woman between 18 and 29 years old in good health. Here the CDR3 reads CASSLGGGIAEAFF. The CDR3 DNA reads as TGTGCCAGCAGTTTAGGTGGGGGGATAGCTGAAGCTTTCTTT.